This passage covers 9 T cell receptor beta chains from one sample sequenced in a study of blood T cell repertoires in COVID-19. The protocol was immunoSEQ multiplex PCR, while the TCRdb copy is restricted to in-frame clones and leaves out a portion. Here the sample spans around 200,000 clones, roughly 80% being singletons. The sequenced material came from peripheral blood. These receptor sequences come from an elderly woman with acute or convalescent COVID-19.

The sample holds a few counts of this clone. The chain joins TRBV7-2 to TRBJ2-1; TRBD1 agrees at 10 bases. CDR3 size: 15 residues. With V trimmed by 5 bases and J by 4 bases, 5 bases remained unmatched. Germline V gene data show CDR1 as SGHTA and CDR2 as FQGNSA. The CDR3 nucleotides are TGTGCCAGCAGCCCAACGGGACAGGGGTACAATGAGCAGTTCTTC. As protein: CASSPTGQGYNEQFF. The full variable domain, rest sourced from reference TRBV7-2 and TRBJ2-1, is GAGVSQSPSNKVTEKGKDVELRCDPISGHTALYWYRQSLGQGLEFLIYFQGNSAPDKSGLPSDRFSAERTGGSVSTLTIQRTQQEDSAVYLCASSPTGQGYNEQFFGPGTRLTVL.

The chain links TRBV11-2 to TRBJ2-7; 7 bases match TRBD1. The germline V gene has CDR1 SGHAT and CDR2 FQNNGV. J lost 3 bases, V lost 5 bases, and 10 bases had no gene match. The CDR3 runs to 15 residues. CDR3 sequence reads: CASSPTTGVHYEQYF. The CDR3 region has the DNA TGTGCCAGCAGCCCTACTACAGGGGTACACTACGAGCAGTACTTC.

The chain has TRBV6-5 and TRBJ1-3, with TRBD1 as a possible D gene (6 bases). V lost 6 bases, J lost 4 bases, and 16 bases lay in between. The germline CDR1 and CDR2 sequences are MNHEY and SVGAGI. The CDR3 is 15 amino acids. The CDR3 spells CASSQTGTLGNTIYF. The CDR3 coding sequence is TGTGCCAGCAGCCAAACCGGGACACTCGGAAACACCATATATTTT.

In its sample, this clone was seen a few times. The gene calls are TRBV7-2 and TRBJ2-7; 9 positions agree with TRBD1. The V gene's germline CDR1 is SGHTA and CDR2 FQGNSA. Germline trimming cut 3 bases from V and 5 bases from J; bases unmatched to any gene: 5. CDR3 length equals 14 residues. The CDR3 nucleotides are TGTGCCAGCAGCTTGGGGGACAGGGCCCACGAGCAGTACTTC. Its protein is CASSLGDRAHEQYF.

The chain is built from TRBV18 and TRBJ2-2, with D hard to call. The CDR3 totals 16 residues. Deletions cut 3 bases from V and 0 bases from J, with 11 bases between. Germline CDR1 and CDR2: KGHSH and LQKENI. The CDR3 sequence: CASSPLGGSNTGELFF. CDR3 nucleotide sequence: TGTGCCAGCTCACCTCTAGGTGGGTCGAACACCGGGGAGCTGTTTTTT.

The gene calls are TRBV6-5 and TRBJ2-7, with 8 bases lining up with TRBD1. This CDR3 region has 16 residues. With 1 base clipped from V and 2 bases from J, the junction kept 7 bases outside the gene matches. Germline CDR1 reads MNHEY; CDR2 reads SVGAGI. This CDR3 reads CASSYYPTGDAYEQYF. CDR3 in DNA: TGTGCCAGCAGTTACTACCCGACAGGGGACGCCTACGAGCAGTACTTC.

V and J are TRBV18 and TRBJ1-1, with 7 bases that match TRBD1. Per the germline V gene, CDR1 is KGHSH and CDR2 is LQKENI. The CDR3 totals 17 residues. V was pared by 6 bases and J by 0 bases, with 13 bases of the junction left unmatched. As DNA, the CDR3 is TGTGCCAGCTCCCCCTTACCCGGGACAGCTTTGAACACTGAAGCTTTCTTT. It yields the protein CASSPLPGTALNTEAFF.

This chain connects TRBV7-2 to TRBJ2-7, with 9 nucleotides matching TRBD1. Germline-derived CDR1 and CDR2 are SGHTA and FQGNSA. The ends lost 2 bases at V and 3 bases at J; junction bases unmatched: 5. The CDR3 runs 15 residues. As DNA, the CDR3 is TGTGCCAGCAGCTTAAGGACAGGGGACCTCTACGAGCAGTACTTC. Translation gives CASSLRTGDLYEQYF. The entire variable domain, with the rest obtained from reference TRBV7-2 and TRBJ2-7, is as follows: GAGVSQSPSNKVTEKGKDVELRCDPISGHTALYWYRQSLGQGLEFLIYFQGNSAPDKSGLPSDRFSAERTGGSVSTLTIQRTQQEDSAVYLCASSLRTGDLYEQYFGPGTRLTVT.

The CDR3 DNA reads TGTGCCAGCAGTGGGAAAGACAGGTTGCCGCGCTTCGTAGCCAAAAACATTCAGTACTTC. Its translation: CASSGKDRLPRFVAKNIQYF. The chain joins TRBV6-2 or TRBV6-3 to TRBJ2-4; a possible D gene is TRBD1 (6 bases). Trimming stripped 5 bases from V and 0 bases from J, with 26 bases between. This CDR3 is built from 20 residues. Looked up from germline, CDR1 is MNHEY and CDR2 is SVGEGT.